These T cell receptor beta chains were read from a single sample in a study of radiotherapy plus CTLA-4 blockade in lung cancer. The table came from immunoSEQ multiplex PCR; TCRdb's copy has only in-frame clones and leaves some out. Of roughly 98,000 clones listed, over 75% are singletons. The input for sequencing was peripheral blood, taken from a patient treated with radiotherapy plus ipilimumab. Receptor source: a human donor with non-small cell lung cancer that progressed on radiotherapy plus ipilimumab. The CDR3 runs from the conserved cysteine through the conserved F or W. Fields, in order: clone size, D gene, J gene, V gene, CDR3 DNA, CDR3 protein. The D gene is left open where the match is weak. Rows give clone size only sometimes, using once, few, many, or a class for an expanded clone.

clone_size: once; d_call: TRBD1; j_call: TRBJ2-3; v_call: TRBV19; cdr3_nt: TGTGCCAGTACCCGGGACAGGGCAGATACGCAGTATTTT; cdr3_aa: CASTRDRADTQYF
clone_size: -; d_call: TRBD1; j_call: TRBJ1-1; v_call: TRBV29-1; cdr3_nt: TGCAGCGTTGAGCGGACAGGGAACACTGAAGCTTTCTTT; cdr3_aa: CSVERTGNTEAFF
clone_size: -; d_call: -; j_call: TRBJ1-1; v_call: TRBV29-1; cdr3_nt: TGCAGCGTTGAGTCGCAGTCGAACACTGAAGCTTTCTTT; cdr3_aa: CSVESQSNTEAFF
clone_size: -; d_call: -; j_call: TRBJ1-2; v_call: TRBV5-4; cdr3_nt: TGTGCCAGCAGCCTGGACAGTTATGGCTACACCTTC; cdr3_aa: CASSLDSYGYTF
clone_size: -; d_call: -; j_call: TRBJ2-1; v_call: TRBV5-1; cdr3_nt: TGCGCCAGCAGCTCCAATACTAATGAGCAGTTCTTC; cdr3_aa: CASSSNTNEQFF
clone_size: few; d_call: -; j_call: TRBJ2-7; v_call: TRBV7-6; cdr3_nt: TGTGCCAGCAGCTTAGGAGGGGGATTTTCCGAGCAGTACTTC; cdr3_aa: CASSLGGGFSEQYF
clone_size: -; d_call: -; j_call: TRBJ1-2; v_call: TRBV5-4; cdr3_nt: TGTGCCAGCAGCTTGGCATCCGGCTATGGCTACACCTTC; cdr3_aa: CASSLASGYGYTF
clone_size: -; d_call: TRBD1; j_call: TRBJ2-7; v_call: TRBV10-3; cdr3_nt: TGTGCCATCAGTGAGCCAGGGACAGGAGGCCTGTACGAGCAGTACTTC; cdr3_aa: CAISEPGTGGLYEQYF
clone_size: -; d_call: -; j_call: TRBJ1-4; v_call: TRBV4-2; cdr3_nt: TGTGCCAGCAGCCAAGAATCCAGGACTCTCTCTGAAAAACTGTTTTTT; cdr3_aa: CASSQESRTLSEKLFF
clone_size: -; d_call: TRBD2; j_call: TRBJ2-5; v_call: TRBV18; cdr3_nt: TGTGCCAGCTCACCCTTCAGGGAGGGCGAGACCCAGTACTTC; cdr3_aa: CASSPFREGETQYF
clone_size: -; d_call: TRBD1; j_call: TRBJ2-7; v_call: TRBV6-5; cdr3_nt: TGTGCCAGCAGCGACCGGGGACAGGGTACCTACGAGCAGTACTTC; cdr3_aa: CASSDRGQGTYEQYF
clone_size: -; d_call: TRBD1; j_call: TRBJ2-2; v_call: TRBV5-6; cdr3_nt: TGTGCCAGCAGCTTGGTGGACAGGGGGATTGTCGGGGAGCTGTTTTTT; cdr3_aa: CASSLVDRGIVGELFF
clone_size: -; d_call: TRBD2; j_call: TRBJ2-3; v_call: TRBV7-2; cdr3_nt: TGTGCCAGCAGCCGTAGCGGGTACACAGATACGCAGTATTTT; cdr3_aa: CASSRSGYTDTQYF
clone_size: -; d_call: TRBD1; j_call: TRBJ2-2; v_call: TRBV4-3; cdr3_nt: TGCGCCAGCAGAAAAGCCCCAGGGGGCGCGAACGGGGAGCTGTTTTTT; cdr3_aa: CASRKAPGGANGELFF
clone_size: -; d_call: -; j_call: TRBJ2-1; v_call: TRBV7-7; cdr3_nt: TGTGCCAGCAGTTTAGGTCTATCCGACAATGAGCAGTTCTTC; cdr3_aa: CASSLGLSDNEQFF
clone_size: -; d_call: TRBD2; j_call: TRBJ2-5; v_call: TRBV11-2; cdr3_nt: TGTGCCAGCAGCTTCCTAGCGGGGGGGCCGGAGACCCAGTACTTC; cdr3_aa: CASSFLAGGPETQYF
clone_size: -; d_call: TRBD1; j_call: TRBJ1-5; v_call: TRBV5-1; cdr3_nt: TGCGCCAGCAGCTCCGACAGGGAGGGGGGTCAGCCCCAGCATTTT; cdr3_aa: CASSSDREGGQPQHF
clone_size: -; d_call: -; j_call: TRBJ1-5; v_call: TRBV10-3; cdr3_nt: TGTGCCACCCTCAGGGAGAACGGGCAGCCCCAGCATTTT; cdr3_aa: CATLRENGQPQHF
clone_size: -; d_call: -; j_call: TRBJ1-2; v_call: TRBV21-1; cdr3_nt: TGTGCCATACCTGGAGGCTACACCTTC; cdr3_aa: CAIPGGYTF
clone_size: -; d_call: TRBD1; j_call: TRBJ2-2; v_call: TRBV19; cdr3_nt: TGTGCCAGTACTGGGACAGGGCCTGGAAAGCTGTTTTTT; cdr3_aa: CASTGTGPGKLFF
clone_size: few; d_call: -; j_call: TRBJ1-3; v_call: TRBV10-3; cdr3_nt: TGTGCCATCAGTGAGGTGGCCGATGGAAACACCATATATTTT; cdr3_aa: CAISEVADGNTIYF
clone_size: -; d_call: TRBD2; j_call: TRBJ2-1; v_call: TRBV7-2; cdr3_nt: TGTGCCAGCAGCTGGACTAGCTACAATGAGCAGTTCTTC; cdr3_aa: CASSWTSYNEQFF
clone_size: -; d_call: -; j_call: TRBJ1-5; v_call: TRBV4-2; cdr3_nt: TGTGCCAGCAGCCAAGAGCACAGGCCTTATCAGCCCCAGCATTTT; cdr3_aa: CASSQEHRPYQPQHF
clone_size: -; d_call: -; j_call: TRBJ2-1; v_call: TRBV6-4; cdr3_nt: TGTGCCAGCAGCCTACACCCGGACAAGGGCAGCACTACCTACAATGAGCAGTTCTTC; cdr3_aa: CASSLHPDKGSTTYNEQFF
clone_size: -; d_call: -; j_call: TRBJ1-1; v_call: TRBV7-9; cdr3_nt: TGTGCCAGCAGCCCCCTAAGAGGGGTAGCAGGTGAAGCTTTCTTT; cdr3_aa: CASSPLRGVAGEAFF
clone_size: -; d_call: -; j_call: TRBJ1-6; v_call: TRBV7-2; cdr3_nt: TGTGCCAGCAGCTTACCGACAGCTAATTCACCCCTCCACTTT; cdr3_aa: CASSLPTANSPLHF